The 25 T cell receptor beta chains below all came from one sample that was sequenced in a study of blood T cell repertoires in COVID-19. Only in-frame clones appear in the TCRdb table, and some are missing; sequencing was by immunoSEQ multiplex PCR. The table has roughly 200,000 clones, more than 75% seen once. The specimen was peripheral blood. The receptors were gathered from a woman in her fifties or sixties with active or convalescent COVID-19.

The CDR3 DNA reads TGTGCCAGCAGCAATTTTGGGACAGGGGCAACTGAAGCTTTCTTT. It translates to CASSNFGTGATEAFF. The chain has TRBV7-9 and TRBJ1-1, with 10 bases lining up with TRBD1. CDR1 and CDR2 from the germline V gene are SEHNR and FQNEAQ (reference sequence). This CDR3 region has 15 residues. The V gene end was trimmed by 5 bases and the J gene end by 5 bases; junction bases not matched to a gene: 8.

This clone was counted a few times. The chain carries TRBV2 and TRBJ2-1; D perhaps matches TRBD1 (5 bases). There are 16 residues in the CDR3. Germline V gives CDR1 SNHLY, CDR2 FYNNEI. V lost 3 bases to trimming and J lost 0 bases, with 12 bases between them. CDR3 coding DNA: TGTGCCAGCAGTGATGTTGACAGCCGCTCCTACAATGAGCAGTTCTTC. It is translated as CASSDVDSRSYNEQFF. The full variable domain, in which reference TRBV2 and TRBJ2-1 provide the parts outside the CDR3, is EPEVTQTPSHQVTQMGQEVILRCVPISNHLYFYWYRQILGQKVEFLVSFYNNEISEKSEIFDDQFSVERPDGSNFTLKIRSTKLEDSAMYFCASSDVDSRSYNEQFFGPGTRLTVL.

The chain is built from TRBV6-5 and TRBJ1-1; 8 bases map to TRBD1. The germline V gene encodes CDR1 MNHEY and CDR2 SVGAGI. Germline trimming cut 6 bases from V and 11 bases from J; bases unmatched to any gene: 8. The CDR3 has 12 amino acids. CDR3 protein: CASRGTGAGAFF. CDR3 DNA: TGTGCCAGCAGAGGGACAGGCGCTGGGGCTTTCTTT.

This chain joins TRBV4-2 and TRBJ2-2; 7 positions match TRBD2. V shed 0 bases, J shed 3 bases, and the junction held 4 bases outside the gene matches. Per germline, CDR1 LGHNA and CDR2 YNFKEQ. The CDR3 runs to 16 residues. In DNA form, the CDR3 reads TGTGCCAGCAGCCAAGACGCGCTAGCGGACACCGGGGAGCTGTTTTTT. Translating gives CASSQDALADTGELFF.

The gene calls are TRBV7-2 and TRBJ2-1; a weak D match, TRBD1 (5 bases). The CDR3 contains 14 residues. Trimming took off 1 base at V and 6 bases at J, with 10 bases between the two ends. In germline, CDR1 is SGHTA, CDR2 FQGNSA. Here the CDR3 DNA reads TGTGCCAGCAGCTTAGGGGCAGGGCCCAATGAGCAGTTCTTC. Its translation: CASSLGAGPNEQFF.

This clone showed up just once. This chain joins TRBV6-5 and TRBJ2-3; tentatively, D is TRBD2 (6 bases). CDR1 is MNHEY and CDR2 is SVGAGI in the germline V gene. V was trimmed by 5 bases and J by 4 bases, leaving 16 bases between them. The CDR3 sequence is 15 residues long. The CDR3 sequence is CASSPADGSADTQYF. The CDR3 DNA follows: TGTGCCAGCAGTCCAGCGGACGGGAGCGCAGATACGCAGTATTTT.

The V gene is TRBV27, the J gene TRBJ2-7; possibly TRBD2 for D (6 bases). Germline CDR1 MNHEY, CDR2 SMNVEV (reference sequence). This CDR3 spans 14 amino acids. V was shortened by 10 bases and J by 9 bases, with 25 bases between the two germline ends. DNA for the CDR3: TGTGCCACAGCGGAGTTCGGTCGCATGGAGGGGCAGTACTTC. Amino acid sequence: CATAEFGRMEGQYF.

This chain connects TRBV28 to TRBJ2-5, with TRBD1 identical over 8 bases. Trimming took 7 bases from V and 5 from J; bases not matched to a gene: 0. The CDR3 consists of 11 residues. Germline V gene data show CDR1 as MDHEN and CDR2 as SYDVKM. Written as DNA, the CDR3 is TGTGCCAGCAACAGGGGGGAGACCCAGTACTTC. This translates into CASNRGETQYF.

This sequence joins TRBV5-6 and TRBJ1-6; a weak D match, TRBD1 (5 bases). CDR3 size: 17 residues. Germline values: CDR1 SGHDT, CDR2 YYEEEE. With 2 bases removed from V and 6 bases from J, the gap between germline ends came to 18 bases. CDR3 nucleotide sequence: TGTGCCAGCAGCTTAGGACAAGGGGTAGAGACTAATTCACCCCTCCACTTT. Protein product: CASSLGQGVETNSPLHF.

About this clone itself: A read error may be the cause here, since a much bigger clone is one base away. Other DNA sequences in this sample translate to the same CDR3. The J gene is TRBJ1-1, the V gene TRBV7-3; the match to TRBD1 covers 8 bases. The junction had 1 base not matched to a gene; V was cut back by 6 bases and J by 1 base. This CDR3 has 13 amino acids. CDR1 is SGHTA, CDR2 FQGTGA, per germline. CDR3 bases: TGTGCCAGCAGTCAGGGGGCGAACACTGAAGCTTTCTTT. Its protein product is CASSQGANTEAFF. Full variable domain (rest looked up from reference TRBV7-3 and TRBJ1-1): GAGVSQTPSNKVTEKGKYVELRCDPISGHTALYWYRQSLGQGPEFLIYFQGTGAADDSGLPNDRFFAVRPEGSVSTLKIQRTERGDSAVYLCASSQGANTEAFFGQGTRLTVV.

The chain has TRBV25-1 and TRBJ1-6; perhaps TRBD1 as D (5 bases). Trimming took off 4 bases at V and 10 bases at J, with 14 bases between the two ends. Germline loops: CDR1 MGHDK, CDR2 SYGVNS. This CDR3 contains 14 residues. The CDR3 loop reads CASSGRVEGSPLHF. The CDR3 coding sequence is TGTGCCAGCAGTGGGCGGGTGGAGGGGTCACCCCTCCACTTT. Full variable domain (rest looked up from reference TRBV25-1 and TRBJ1-6): EADIYQTPRYLVIGTGKKITLECSQTMGHDKMYWYQQDPGMELHLIHYSYGVNSTEKGDLSSESTVSRIRTEHFPLTLESARPSHTSQYLCASSGRVEGSPLHFGNGTRLTVT.

The chain employs TRBV3-1 (or the pseudogene TRBV3-2) and TRBJ2-3; 11 bases are shared with TRBD2. V trimming: 1 base; J trimming: 4 bases; junction bases outside the gene matches: 4. Looked up from germline, CDR1 is LGHDT and CDR2 is YNNKEL (reference sequence). This CDR3 has 16 residues. The CDR3 protein is CASSQGSGGAADTQYF. DNA for the CDR3: TGTGCCAGCAGCCAAGGTAGCGGGGGGGCCGCAGATACGCAGTATTTT.

The chain joins TRBV6-1 to TRBJ2-7; 8 bases fit TRBD2. This CDR3 contains 15 residues. V lost 2 bases to trimming and J lost 6 bases; unmatched junction nucleotides: 9. Germline CDR1 MNHNS, CDR2 SASEGT. The CDR3 DNA reads TGTGCCAGCAGTGAATATACTAGCGGAGGACGCGAGCAGTACTTC. Translation gives CASSEYTSGGREQYF.

CDR3 sequence reads: CASSPKTGRNSPLHF. CDR3 coding DNA: TGTGCCAGTAGTCCCAAGACAGGGAGGAATTCACCCCTCCACTTT. The rearrangement links TRBV19 to TRBJ1-6, with TRBD1 identical over 7 bases. Germline V lookup: CDR1 LNHDA, CDR2 SQIVND (reference sequence). The J segment lost 7 bases and the V segment lost 5 bases, leaving 8 bases of the junction unmatched. CDR3 size: 15 residues.

This chain joins TRBV9 and TRBJ1-5; D is possibly TRBD1 (6 bases). The germline V gene has CDR1 SGDLS and CDR2 YYNGEE. Deletions cut 0 bases from V and 7 bases from J, with 14 bases between. CDR3 length: 15 amino acids. The CDR3 sequence is CASSVEGETGQPQHF. The CDR3 bases are TGTGCCAGCAGCGTAGAGGGAGAGACAGGACAGCCCCAGCATTTT.

The sample holds a few counts of this clone. V gene TRBV29-1 combines with J gene TRBJ1-1, with a weak D call TRBD1 (5 bases). The CDR3 length is 13 residues. Germline values: CDR1 SQVTM, CDR2 ANQGSEA. The V gene lost 5 bases and the J gene lost 6 bases, with 16 bases spanning the gap. CDR3 DNA sequence: TGCAGCGTTAATCTCGGGGGACCCCCTGAAGCTTTCTTT. As protein: CSVNLGGPPEAFF. Looking up the rest from reference TRBV29-1 and TRBJ1-1 gives the full variable domain: SAVISQKPSRDICQRGTSLTIQCQVDSQVTMMFWYRQQPGQSLTLIATANQGSEATYESGFVIDKFPISRPNLTFSTLTVSNMSPEDSSIYLCSVNLGGPPEAFFGQGTRLTVV.

This chain links TRBV7-2 with TRBJ2-7; possible D gene TRBD1, 6 bases. Germline CDR1 is SGHTA and CDR2 is FQGNSA. V lost 4 bases, J lost 0 bases, and 10 bases lay in between. CDR3 size: 14 residues. The CDR3 sequence: CASSWGTNSYEQYF. CDR3 coding DNA: TGTGCCAGCAGCTGGGGGACAAACTCCTACGAGCAGTACTTC. Based on the CDR3 plus reference TRBV7-2 and TRBJ2-7, the full variable domain is GAGVSQSPSNKVTEKGKDVELRCDPISGHTALYWYRQSLGQGLEFLIYFQGNSAPDKSGLPSDRFSAERTGGSVSTLTIQRTQQEDSAVYLCASSWGTNSYEQYFGPGTRLTVT.

CDR3 amino acids: CASRPTALAGGKNIQYF. The CDR3 DNA sequence: TGTGCCAGTAGACCCACTGCACTAGCGGGAGGCAAAAACATTCAGTACTTC. The chain is built from TRBV19 and TRBJ2-4; TRBD2 matches 12 bases. The CDR3 runs to 17 residues. J gave up 3 bases and V 6 bases, and 9 bases lay outside the gene matches. Germline V CDR1 and CDR2: LNHDA, SQIVND (reference sequence).

The chain recombines TRBV6-1 with TRBJ2-3; 7 nucleotides line up with TRBD1. Looked up from germline, CDR1 is MNHNS and CDR2 is SASEGT. V was pared by 2 bases and J by 0 bases, with 8 bases of the junction left unmatched. CDR3 length: 17 residues. The CDR3 DNA follows: TGTGCCAGCAGTGAACCCCGCGACAGGGCTAGCACAGATACGCAGTATTTT. Protein sequence: CASSEPRDRASTDTQYF.

This sequence joins TRBV28 and TRBJ1-5, with D possibly matching TRBD1 (6 bases). The V gene lost 7 bases and the J gene lost 3 bases, with 10 bases spanning the gap. CDR1 and CDR2 from the germline V gene are MDHEN and SYDVKM. The CDR3 runs to 13 residues. CDR3 coding DNA: TGTGCCAGCATAGGGGGGGTCAATCAGCCCCAGCATTTT. It yields the protein CASIGGVNQPQHF.

In this sample, this clone turned up once. The chain recombines TRBV7-8 with TRBJ2-5; the D gene is possibly TRBD2 (6 bases). Trimming took off 5 bases at V and 0 bases at J, with 10 bases between the two ends. CDR1 is SGHVS and CDR2 is FQNEAQ in the germline V gene. The CDR3 loop spans 14 amino acids. In DNA form, the CDR3 reads TGTGCCAGCAGCGCGGGGAGGCACCAAGAGACCCAGTACTTC. Its protein is CASSAGRHQETQYF.

This chain joins TRBV4-1 and TRBJ2-5; 7 bases are a match to TRBD2. Germline V gives CDR1 MGHRA, CDR2 YSYEKL. The CDR3 length is 16 residues. V dropped 0 bases and J dropped 5; count of bases not matched to a gene: 9. CDR3 bases: TGCGCCAGCAGCCAAGAAGCCGCTAGCGGAGGGGAGACCCAGTACTTC. It encodes CASSQEAASGGETQYF.

This clone came up once. This chain uses TRBV27 with TRBJ2-3, with TRBD2 identical over 8 bases. The CDR3 contains 16 residues. J lost 2 bases, V lost 0 bases, and 4 bases had no gene match. The germline gives CDR1 MNHEY, CDR2 SMNVEV (reference sequence). The CDR3 nucleotides are TGTGCCAGCAGTTTATCACTAGCGGTTTCCACAGATACGCAGTATTTT. It encodes CASSLSLAVSTDTQYF.

This chain uses TRBV11-2 with TRBJ2-7; D remains unclear. Germline V lookup: CDR1 SGHAT, CDR2 FQNNGV. There are 16 residues in the CDR3. Trimming pared 4 bases from V and 2 bases from J, leaving 18 bases between. CDR3 sequence reads: CASSSRGAATPYEQYF. In DNA form, the CDR3 reads TGTGCCAGCAGCTCCCGAGGAGCAGCTACTCCCTACGAGCAGTACTTC.

The rearrangement links TRBV5-1 to TRBJ2-3, with unresolved D. Germline CDR1 and CDR2: SGHRS and YFSETQ. The V end lost 0 bases, the J end lost 0 bases, and 11 bases lay between the germline ends. This CDR3 region has 16 residues. In DNA, the CDR3 is TGCGCCAGCAGCTTGGCCGTGGTAGCTAGCACAGATACGCAGTATTTT. This codes for CASSLAVVASTDTQYF.